This T cell receptor beta chain was identified in a study of identifying expanded T cells in peripheral blood. About this clone itself: Antigen specificity is unknown.

TCRdb's copy holds only in-frame clones and misses some; the assay was immunoSEQ multiplex PCR. This sample yields 83,000 or so clones, of which around nine tenths are seen a single time; around 3.8% belongs to the top ten. Findings of the study overall: Variance in clone template counts between approximately two-week samples significantly increased with total template count across all healthy donors.

This TCR was recovered from a person aged 18 to 75 in good health. Sequencing input: blood.

The CDR3 sequence: CASSPSGRGYEQYF. For the CDR3, the DNA is TGTGCCAGCAGTCCCAGCGGGAGAGGTTACGAGCAGTACTTC. This chain uses TRBV28 with TRBJ2-7; 8 nucleotides align to TRBD2. V dropped 5 bases and J dropped 4; count of bases not matched to a gene: 7. This CDR3 is 14 amino acids long. Per germline, CDR1 MDHEN and CDR2 SYDVKM. The entire variable domain, with the rest obtained from reference TRBV28 and TRBJ2-7, is as follows: DVKVTQSSRYLVKRTGEKVFLECVQDMDHENMFWYRQDPGLGLRLIYFSYDVKMKEKGDIPEGYSVSREKKERFSLILESASTNQTSMYLCASSPSGRGYEQYFGPGTRLTVT.